This T cell receptor beta chain was captured by sequencing in a study of blood T cells in healthy people across ages. Sample-barcoded 5' priming and a J-beta primer mix drove a second PCR of about 6 to 12 cycles. TCRdb re-derived calls from the 5' RACE reads in MiXCR, one entry per CDR3 protein. The sample contains fewer than 700,000 distinct CDR3 sequences, less than 60% of which appear only once. Germline V lookup: CDR1 SEHNR, CDR2 FQNEAQ (reference sequence). The CDR3 has 12 amino acids. V lost 0 bases to trimming and J lost 6 bases, with 2 bases between them. This receptor was taken from a man at least 80 years old in good health. The chain carries TRBV7-9 and TRBJ1-4, with D unclear. The source material was blood. Written as DNA, the CDR3 is TGTGCCAGCAGCTTAGCAGATGAAAAACTGTTTTTT. Translation: CASSLADEKLFF. The complete variable domain, with remaining parts taken from reference TRBV7-9 and TRBJ1-4, reads DTGVSQNPRHKITKRGQNVTFRCDPISEHNRLYWYRQTLGQGPEFLTYFQNEAQLEKSRLLSDRFSAERPKGSFSTLEIQRTEQGDSAMYLCASSLADEKLFFGSGTQLSVL.